Below, 30 T cell receptor beta chains from the same sample are listed, as sequenced in a study of T cell responses to AZD1222 COVID-19 vaccine. TCRdb's copy holds only in-frame clones and misses some; the assay was immunoSEQ multiplex PCR. Among 130,000 or so clones, around 94% were seen once, and the ten largest hold around 7%. The material sequenced was peripheral blood, taken on day 0 of AZD1222 vaccination. Every receptor here comes from an adult in good health.

The rearrangement links TRBV19 to TRBJ2-7; no firm D call. CDR1 and CDR2 (germline): LNHDA, SQIVND (reference sequence). V was shortened by 8 bases and J by 0 bases, with 11 bases between the two germline ends. CDR3 length: 13 residues. The CDR3 spells CASALTSSYEQYF. The CDR3, as DNA: TGTGCCAGTGCTCTGACGAGCTCCTACGAGCAGTACTTC.

This chain links TRBV30 with TRBJ2-7, with 8 nucleotides matching TRBD1. Germline V CDR1 and CDR2: GTSNPN, SVGIG (reference sequence). The V segment lost 4 bases and the J segment 5 bases; nucleotides outside the gene matches: 10. The length of the CDR3 is 14 residues. Here the CDR3 DNA reads TGTGCCTGGAAAAGGAGGACAGGGCTCGACGAGCAGTACTTC. As protein: CAWKRRTGLDEQYF. Filled out from reference TRBV30 and TRBJ2-7, the complete variable domain reads SQTIHQWPATLVQPVGSPLSLECTVEGTSNPNLYWYRQAAGRGLQLLFYSVGIGQISSEVPQNLSASRPQDRQFILSSKKLLLSDSGFYLCAWKRRTGLDEQYFGPGTRLTVT.

This chain links TRBV27 with TRBJ2-3; TRBD1 aligns across 8 bases. The germline gives CDR1 MNHEY, CDR2 SMNVEV (reference sequence). This CDR3 region has 16 residues. The trim removed 0 bases at V and 3 bases at J, leaving 5 bases unmatched. CDR3 nucleotides: TGTGCCAGCAGTTTATCCAGGGGGCAGAGAACAGATACGCAGTATTTT. The encoded protein is CASSLSRGQRTDTQYF.

The rearrangement links TRBV5-1 to TRBJ1-6, with TRBD1 identical over 10 bases. Germline trimming cut 4 bases from V and 7 bases from J; bases unmatched to any gene: 2. The CDR3 runs to 14 residues. The germline CDR1 and CDR2 sequences are SGHRS and YFSETQ. CDR3 DNA: TGCGCCAGCAGCGCGGGACAGGGGAATTCACCCCTCCACTTT. Amino acid sequence: CASSAGQGNSPLHF. The full variable domain, rest sourced from reference TRBV5-1 and TRBJ1-6, is KAGVTQTPRYLIKTRGQQVTLSCSPISGHRSVSWYQQTPGQGLQFLFEYFSETQRNKGNFPGRFSGRQFSNSRSEMNVSTLELGDSALYLCASSAGQGNSPLHFGNGTRLTVT.

This chain joins TRBV5-4 and TRBJ1-1, with 8 bases identical to TRBD1. CDR3 length equals 17 residues. With V trimmed by 0 bases and J by 1 base, 8 bases remained unmatched. Germline V gives CDR1 SGHNT, CDR2 YYREEE (reference sequence). DNA for the CDR3: TGTGCCAGCAGCTTGGATGGAGGGACAGGAAAGAACACTGAAGCTTTCTTT. Protein sequence: CASSLDGGTGKNTEAFF.

The chain joins TRBV5-1 to TRBJ1-1; D uncertain. The CDR3 has 15 amino acids. The germline CDR1 and CDR2 sequences are SGHRS and YFSETQ. V shed 1 base and J shed 0 bases, with 10 bases lying between them. CDR3 protein: CASSLFVNLNTEAFF. For the CDR3, the DNA is TGCGCCAGCAGCTTGTTTGTCAATTTGAACACTGAAGCTTTCTTT.

This clone was recorded once. The chain links TRBV30 to TRBJ2-1; D unclear. Trimming pared 1 base from V and 5 bases from J, leaving 6 bases between. The CDR3 spans 12 residues. Germline loops: CDR1 GTSNPN, CDR2 SVGIG (reference sequence). The CDR3 loop is CAWSDLNNEQFF. The CDR3 DNA is TGTGCCTGGAGTGATCTGAACAATGAGCAGTTCTTC.

This chain uses TRBV19 with TRBJ1-4, with 7 bases fitting TRBD1. V was pared by 8 bases and J by 7 bases, with 7 bases of the junction left unmatched. This CDR3 has 13 residues. Germline lookup yields CDR1 LNHDA and CDR2 SQIVND (reference sequence). The CDR3 here is CASSTGRFEKLFF. The DNA of the CDR3 is TGTGCCAGTTCGACAGGGAGGTTTGAAAAACTGTTTTTT.

DNA for the CDR3: TGTGCCAGCAGCGTCGGCGGGATTTATGGGGCCAACGTCCTGACTTTC. Its protein is CASSVGGIYGANVLTF. The rearrangement uses TRBV9 and TRBJ2-6; TRBD2 might be the D (6 bases). This CDR3 region has 16 residues. Germline V CDR1 and CDR2: SGDLS, YYNGEE. Trimming took off 2 bases at V and 3 bases at J, with 12 bases between the two ends.

The V call is TRBV6-2 or TRBV6-3, the J call TRBJ2-7; TRBD1 or TRBD2 may be the D gene (6 bases each). Germline CDR1 is MNHEY and CDR2 is SVGEGT. V lost 0 bases, J lost 2 bases, and 11 bases lay in between. This CDR3 spans 15 amino acids. CDR3 nucleotides: TGTGCCAGCAGTTACTCGGTAGGGGGGACCTACGAGCAGTACTTC. Translating gives CASSYSVGGTYEQYF.

This clone has a single count. This chain joins TRBV9 and TRBJ2-1, with 8 bases aligning to TRBD2. Germline trimming cut 2 bases from V and 6 bases from J; bases unmatched to any gene: 7. The CDR3 has 15 residues. The germline CDR1 and CDR2 sequences are SGDLS and YYNGEE. CDR3 region: CASSVGLAASNEQFF. The CDR3, as DNA: TGTGCCAGCAGCGTCGGACTAGCCGCTTCCAATGAGCAGTTCTTC.

The V and J genes are TRBV19 and TRBJ1-1; D not certain. V was shortened by 5 bases and J by 1 base, with 14 bases between the two germline ends. The CDR3 is made up of 15 amino acids. Germline assignment: CDR1 LNHDA and CDR2 SQIVND (reference sequence). Here the CDR3 DNA reads TGTGCCAGTAGTCCAGGACCATCCCCGAACACTGAAGCTTTCTTT. Amino acids: CASSPGPSPNTEAFF.

Here the CDR3 DNA reads TGTGCCAGCAGTGTAGGCTACAATGAGCAGTTCTTC. It codes for CASSVGYNEQFF. The gene calls are TRBV2 and TRBJ2-1, with D hard to call. V was pared by 4 bases and J by 3 bases, with 4 bases between. The CDR3 totals 12 residues. Germline V gives CDR1 SNHLY, CDR2 FYNNEI.

V gene TRBV6-6 combines with J gene TRBJ2-7; the D is unclear. There are 14 residues in the CDR3. Germline values: CDR1 MNHNY, CDR2 SVGAGI (reference sequence). V was shortened by 5 bases and J by 7 bases, with 18 bases between the two germline ends. Written as DNA, the CDR3 is TGTGCCAGCAGTCACACTGAAGGGTTTGAAGAGCAGTACTTC. Its translation is CASSHTEGFEEQYF.

The gene calls are TRBV2 and TRBJ2-1, with 7 bases lining up with TRBD1. The germline V gene has CDR1 SNHLY and CDR2 FYNNEI. With V trimmed by 6 bases and J by 0 bases, 5 bases remained unmatched. This CDR3 is built from 15 residues. The CDR3 bases are TGTGCCAGCAGGCAGGGACAGAGCTCCTACAATGAGCAGTTCTTC. Its translation: CASRQGQSSYNEQFF.

The chain joins TRBV30 to TRBJ1-5; no definite D call. V was trimmed by 3 bases and J by 0 bases, leaving 9 bases between them. Germline V gene data show CDR1 as GTSNPN and CDR2 as SVGIG (reference sequence). The CDR3 is 14 amino acids. CDR3 DNA: TGTGCCTGGAGCCGGTCTAATAGCAATCAGCCCCAGCATTTT. This encodes CAWSRSNSNQPQHF.

The chain uses TRBV28 and TRBJ1-1; D is undetermined. CDR1 and CDR2 (germline): MDHEN, SYDVKM. Trimming took off 4 bases at V and 3 bases at J, with 12 bases between the two ends. The CDR3 consists of 14 residues. Here the CDR3 reads CASSSPPGHTEAFF. CDR3 nucleotide sequence: TGTGCCAGCAGTTCCCCCCCCGGGCACACTGAAGCTTTCTTT. Filled out from reference TRBV28 and TRBJ1-1, the complete variable domain reads DVKVTQSSRYLVKRTGEKVFLECVQDMDHENMFWYRQDPGLGLRLIYFSYDVKMKEKGDIPEGYSVSREKKERFSLILESASTNQTSMYLCASSSPPGHTEAFFGQGTRLTVV.

The genes are TRBV30 and TRBJ1-4; 7 nucleotides match TRBD1. This CDR3 is 16 amino acids long. Germline loops: CDR1 GTSNPN, CDR2 SVGIG (reference sequence). Trimming cost V 2 bases and J 7 bases; bases outside gene matches: 13. The CDR3 region is CAWSPSRTDRTEKLFF. CDR3 nucleotides: TGTGCCTGGAGTCCGTCCCGGACGGACAGGACTGAAAAACTGTTTTTT.

The chain combines TRBV15 with TRBJ2-1, with 9 positions matching TRBD1. Germline V lookup: CDR1 LNHNV, CDR2 YYDKDF (reference sequence). Trimming cost V 0 bases and J 1 base; bases outside gene matches: 4. The CDR3 has 17 amino acids. The CDR3 DNA follows: TGTGCCACCAGCAGAGATCAGGGACAGGGATCCTACAATGAGCAGTTCTTC. Protein: CATSRDQGQGSYNEQFF.

The CDR3 bases are TGTGCCAGCAGCCATCGCCAGGGGGCTAAGCAAGCTTTCTTT. Protein: CASSHRQGAKQAFF. The V and J genes are TRBV3-1 (or the pseudogene TRBV3-2) and TRBJ1-1; TRBD1 matches at 8 bases. The CDR3 is made up of 14 amino acids. Germline lookup yields CDR1 LGHDT and CDR2 YNNKEL (reference sequence). J lost 9 bases, V lost 3 bases, and 9 bases had no gene match.

V gene TRBV29-1 combines with J gene TRBJ2-1; 15 positions agree with TRBD2. V dropped 4 bases and J dropped 0; count of bases not matched to a gene: 1. Germline V gives CDR1 SQVTM, CDR2 ANQGSEA. This CDR3 has 16 amino acids. The CDR3 protein is CSVGTSGRGSYNEQFF. CDR3 nucleotides: TGCAGCGTTGGGACTAGCGGGAGGGGCTCCTACAATGAGCAGTTCTTC.

CDR3 bases: TGTGCCACCACCCCGCTAGCGGGAGGGTACGACACCGGGGAGCTGTTTTTT. This gives the protein CATTPLAGGYDTGELFF. This rearrangement joins TRBV24-1 to TRBJ2-2; 12 nucleotides align to TRBD2. CDR1 is KGHDR and CDR2 is SFDVKD in the germline V gene. V lost 8 bases, J lost 3 bases, and 9 bases stayed unmatched. This CDR3 comprises 17 residues.

The V call is TRBV30, the J call TRBJ1-6, with 7 bases lining up with TRBD1. This CDR3 has 15 residues. Per the germline V gene, CDR1 is GTSNPN and CDR2 is SVGIG (reference sequence). Trimming cost V 1 base and J 9 bases; bases outside gene matches: 9. For the CDR3, the DNA is TGTGCCTGGAGTGCAAGAAAGGGGGCACGTTCACCCCTCCACTTT. Translation: CAWSARKGARSPLHF. Together with reference TRBV30 and TRBJ1-6, the CDR3 gives the full variable domain: SQTIHQWPATLVQPVGSPLSLECTVEGTSNPNLYWYRQAAGRGLQLLFYSVGIGQISSEVPQNLSASRPQDRQFILSSKKLLLSDSGFYLCAWSARKGARSPLHFGNGTRLTVT.

The chain uses TRBV25-1 and TRBJ1-5; TRBD1 might be the D (5 bases). Per the germline V gene, CDR1 is MGHDK and CDR2 is SYGVNS. The CDR3 loop spans 16 amino acids. The V and J ends lost 4 bases and 5 bases respectively, with 18 bases between them. The CDR3 reads CASSALRQKPYQPQHF. Written as DNA, the CDR3 is TGTGCCAGCAGTGCCCTTCGACAGAAACCTTATCAGCCCCAGCATTTT.

The V call is TRBV2, the J call TRBJ1-2, with 7 bases that match TRBD1. The CDR3 is 12 amino acids. V dropped 6 bases and J dropped 11; count of bases not matched to a gene: 9. Looked up from germline, CDR1 is SNHLY and CDR2 is FYNNEI. CDR3 in amino acids: CASRLTGLVYTF. The CDR3 coding sequence is TGTGCCAGCAGATTGACAGGGCTGGTATACACCTTC.

The chain combines TRBV19 with TRBJ1-3; perhaps TRBD1 as D (5 bases). The CDR3 totals 12 residues. Per germline, CDR1 LNHDA and CDR2 SQIVND (reference sequence). V lost 4 bases to trimming and J lost 5 bases, with 6 bases between them. The CDR3 spells CASSTGRNTIYF. The CDR3 DNA reads as TGTGCCAGTAGTACAGGGCGAAACACCATATATTTT.

This CDR3 is CASRGGRSYGYTF. The CDR3 DNA sequence: TGTGCCAGCAGGGGGGGACGAAGCTATGGCTACACCTTC. This chain connects TRBV28 to TRBJ1-2, with D perhaps matching TRBD1 (5 bases). The CDR3 covers 13 residues. Trimming took off 6 bases at V and 4 bases at J, with 12 bases between the two ends. Germline assignment: CDR1 MDHEN and CDR2 SYDVKM.

The chain links TRBV30 to TRBJ2-5, with 11 bases aligning to TRBD2. The germline V gene has CDR1 GTSNPN and CDR2 SVGIG (reference sequence). V gave up 5 bases and J gave up 2 bases; unmatched junction bases: 4. CDR3 size: 14 residues. CDR3 DNA sequence: TGTGCCTGGGGTACTAGCGGGAGACAAGAGACCCAGTACTTC. It specifies CAWGTSGRQETQYF.

In its sample, this clone was seen once. This rearrangement joins TRBV3-1 (or the pseudogene TRBV3-2) to TRBJ1-4; no firm D call. The V and J ends lost 5 bases and 7 bases respectively, with 11 bases between them. This CDR3 spans 13 amino acids. Germline CDR1 LGHDT, CDR2 YNNKEL (reference sequence). The CDR3 loop is CASSSGYGEKLFF. In DNA, the CDR3 is TGTGCCAGCAGCTCTGGATATGGTGAAAAACTGTTTTTT.

CDR3 loop: CASRLTSADGYTF. For the CDR3, the DNA is TGTGCCAGCAGGCTCACTTCGGCGGATGGCTACACCTTC. The gene calls are TRBV2 and TRBJ1-2; no clear D. V lost 6 bases and J lost 6, with 14 bases in between. CDR1 and CDR2 (germline): SNHLY, FYNNEI. This CDR3 has 13 amino acids. The variable domain in full, completed from reference TRBV2 and TRBJ1-2, reads EPEVTQTPSHQVTQMGQEVILRCVPISNHLYFYWYRQILGQKVEFLVSFYNNEISEKSEIFDDQFSVERPDGSNFTLKIRSTKLEDSAMYFCASRLTSADGYTFGSGTRLTVV.